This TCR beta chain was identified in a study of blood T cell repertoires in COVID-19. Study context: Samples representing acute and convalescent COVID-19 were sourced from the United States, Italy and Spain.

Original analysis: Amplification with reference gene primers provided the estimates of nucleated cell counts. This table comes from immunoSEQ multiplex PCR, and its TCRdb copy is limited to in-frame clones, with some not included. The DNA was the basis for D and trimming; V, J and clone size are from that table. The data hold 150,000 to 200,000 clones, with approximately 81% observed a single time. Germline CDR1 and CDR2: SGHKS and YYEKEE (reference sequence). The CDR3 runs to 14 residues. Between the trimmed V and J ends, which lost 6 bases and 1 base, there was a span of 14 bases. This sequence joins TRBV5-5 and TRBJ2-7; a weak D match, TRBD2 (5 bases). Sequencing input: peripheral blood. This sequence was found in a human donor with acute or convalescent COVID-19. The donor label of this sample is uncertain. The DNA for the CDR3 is TGTGCCAGCACCCCGGGGTTTGGATCCTACGAGCAGTACTTC. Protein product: CASTPGFGSYEQYF.